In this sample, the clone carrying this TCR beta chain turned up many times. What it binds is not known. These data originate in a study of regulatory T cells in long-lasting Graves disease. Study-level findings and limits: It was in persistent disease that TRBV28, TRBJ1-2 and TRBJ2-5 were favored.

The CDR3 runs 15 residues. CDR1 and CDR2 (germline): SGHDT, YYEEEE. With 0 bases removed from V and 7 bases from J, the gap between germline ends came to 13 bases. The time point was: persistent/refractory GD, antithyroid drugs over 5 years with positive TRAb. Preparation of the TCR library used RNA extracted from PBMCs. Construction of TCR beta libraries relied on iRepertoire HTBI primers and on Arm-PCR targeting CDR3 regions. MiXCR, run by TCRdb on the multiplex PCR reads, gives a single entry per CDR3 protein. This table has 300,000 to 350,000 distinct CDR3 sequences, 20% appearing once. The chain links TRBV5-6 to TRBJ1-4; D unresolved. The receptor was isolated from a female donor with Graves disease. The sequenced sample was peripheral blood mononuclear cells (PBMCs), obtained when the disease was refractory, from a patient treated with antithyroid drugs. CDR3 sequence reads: CASSLVGIGGEKLFF. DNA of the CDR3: TGTGCCAGCAGCTTGGTAGGAATCGGTGGTGAAAAACTGTTTTTT.